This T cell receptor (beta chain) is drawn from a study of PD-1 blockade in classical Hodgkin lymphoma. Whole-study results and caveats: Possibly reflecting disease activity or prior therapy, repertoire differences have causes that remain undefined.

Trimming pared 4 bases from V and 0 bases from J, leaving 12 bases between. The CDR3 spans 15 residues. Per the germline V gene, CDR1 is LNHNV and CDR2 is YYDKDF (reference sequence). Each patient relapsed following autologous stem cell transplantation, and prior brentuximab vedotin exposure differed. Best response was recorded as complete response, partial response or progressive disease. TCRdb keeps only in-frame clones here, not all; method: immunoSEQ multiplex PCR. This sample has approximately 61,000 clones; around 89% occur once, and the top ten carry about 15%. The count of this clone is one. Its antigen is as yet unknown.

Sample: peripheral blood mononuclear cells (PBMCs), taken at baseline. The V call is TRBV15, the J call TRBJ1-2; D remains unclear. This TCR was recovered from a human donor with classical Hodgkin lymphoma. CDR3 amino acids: CATSTERGANYGYTF. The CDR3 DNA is TGTGCCACCAGCACGGAGAGAGGAGCTAACTATGGCTACACCTTC.